Only one count was recorded for the clone carrying this TCR beta chain. The record originates from a study of shared clonotypes between healthy human individuals. At the level of the study: Each donor had three CD4 naive, three CD4 memory, two CD8 naive and one CD8 memory plate.

The method was immunoSEQ multiplex PCR; TCRdb's version includes in-frame clones alone and lacks a portion of them. Of around 1.5 million clones listed, 95% to 99% are singletons. The study separated CD4+ cells into CD45RA+ naive and CD45RA-negative memory subsets. In germline, CDR1 is SGDLS, CDR2 YYNGEE. CDR3 length: 15 amino acids. Losses at the gene ends were 0 bases for V and 3 bases for J; bases not matched to a gene: 4. This chain connects TRBV9 to TRBJ2-7; 9 bases align to TRBD2. Sequencing input: naive CD4+ T cells sorted from blood. Subset meaning: CD45RA+ positively selected. The sequence was obtained from a man aged 25 to 40 in good health. As DNA, the CDR3 is TGTGCCAGCAGCGTAGACAGCGGGAGGATCTACGAGCAGTACTTC. Amino acids: CASSVDSGRIYEQYF.